The sample holds many counts of the clone carrying this TCR beta chain. As yet, its antigen is unknown. The CDR3 has 12 residues. Germline V CDR1 and CDR2: SEHNR, FQNEAQ (reference sequence). V lost 5 bases to trimming and J lost 9 bases, with 11 bases between them. Unique molecular identifiers were present on cDNA, and template switching added a universal primer site. TCRdb reprocessed the 5' RACE reads with MiXCR, giving one entry per CDR3 protein. The data show about 700,000 distinct CDR3 sequences, with 5.5% to 6.5% seen just once and 1.5% to 2% held by the top ten. The data stem from a study of identical twins. Study results and caveats: Abundant cord blood beta clonotypes carried fewer insertions; memory repertoires showed none. In beta out-of-frame sequences, the excess sharing between twins was weaker.

The TCR comes from a man aged 18 to 35 in good health. Input material: naive T cells sorted from blood. The rearrangement joins TRBV7-9 to TRBJ2-1; either TRBD1 or TRBD2 may supply D (5 bases each). The CDR3 DNA is TGTGCCAGCAGCCCACTAGGGGTTGAGCAGTTCTTC. As protein: CASSPLGVEQFF. The full variable domain, completed using reference TRBV7-9 and TRBJ2-1, is DTGVSQNPRHKITKRGQNVTFRCDPISEHNRLYWYRQTLGQGPEFLTYFQNEAQLEKSRLLSDRFSAERPKGSFSTLEIQRTEQGDSAMYLCASSPLGVEQFFGPGTRLTVL.